The source of this TCR beta chain is a study of T cell responses to AZD1222 COVID-19 vaccine. Findings of the study overall: Regions left unmutated in variants are reportedly the target of nearly half of spike-specific TCRs.

In its sample, this clone was seen a few times. What it binds is unknown. The CDR3 runs 16 residues. Trimming removed 0 bases at V and 6 bases at J, with 17 bases between. CDR1 is LGHDT, CDR2 YNNKEL, per germline (reference sequence). Libraries were prepared by immunoSEQ multiplex PCR; TCRdb keeps only in-frame clonotypes and omits some of them. Of more than 95,000 clones listed, around 90% are singletons. V gene TRBV3-1 (or the pseudogene TRBV3-2) combines with J gene TRBJ1-2; TRBD1 is a possible D gene (5 bases). This clonotype was sampled from an adult in good health. The starting material was peripheral blood, obtained on day 0 of AZD1222 vaccination. The CDR3 protein is CASSQDVSGLIHGYTF. Written as DNA, the CDR3 is TGTGCCAGCAGCCAAGATGTATCAGGGTTAATACATGGCTACACCTTC.